This TCR beta chain was identified during a study of memory CD4+ T cells and cytomegalovirus serostatus. Single viable CD3+CD4+CD8-CD45RO+ cells were sorted as the memory CD4+ T cells. As to this clone: Its antigen is unknown.

Overall study results and limits: Suggested: most of the CMV-linked TCR signature lies in CD4+ memory cells.

This table comes from immunoSEQ multiplex PCR, and its TCRdb copy is limited to in-frame clones, with some not included. The sample includes under 55,000 clones, 78% of them seen just once. The specimen sequenced was memory CD4+ T cells from blood. This TCR came from an adult in good health and CMV-seronegative.

The CDR3 loop is CASSLVSSGGITDTQYF. The CDR3 bases are TGTGCCAGCAGCTTAGTGTCTAGCGGGGGAATCACAGATACGCAGTATTTT. The rearrangement joins TRBV11-2 to TRBJ2-3; TRBD2 matches 10 bases. The CDR3 loop spans 17 amino acids. Germline trimming cut 1 base from V and 2 bases from J; bases unmatched to any gene: 6. Per the germline V gene, CDR1 is SGHAT and CDR2 is FQNNGV.